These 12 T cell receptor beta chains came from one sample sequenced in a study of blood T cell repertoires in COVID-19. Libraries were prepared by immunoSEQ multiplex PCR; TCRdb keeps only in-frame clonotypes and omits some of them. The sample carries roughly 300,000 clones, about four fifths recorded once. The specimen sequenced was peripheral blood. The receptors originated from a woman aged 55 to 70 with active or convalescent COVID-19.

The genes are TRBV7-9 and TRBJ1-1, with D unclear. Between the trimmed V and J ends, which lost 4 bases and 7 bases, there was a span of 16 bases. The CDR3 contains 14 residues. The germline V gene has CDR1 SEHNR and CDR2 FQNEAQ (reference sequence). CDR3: CASSSGRGGVEAFF. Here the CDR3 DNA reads TGTGCCAGCAGCTCCGGACGCGGAGGCGTTGAAGCTTTCTTT.

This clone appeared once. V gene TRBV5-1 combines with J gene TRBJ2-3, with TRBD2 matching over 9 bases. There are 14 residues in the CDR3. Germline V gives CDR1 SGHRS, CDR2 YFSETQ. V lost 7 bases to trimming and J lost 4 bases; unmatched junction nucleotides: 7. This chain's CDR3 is CASGGGASSDTQYF. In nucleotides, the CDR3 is TGCGCCAGCGGCGGGGGGGCCAGTTCAGATACGCAGTATTTT.

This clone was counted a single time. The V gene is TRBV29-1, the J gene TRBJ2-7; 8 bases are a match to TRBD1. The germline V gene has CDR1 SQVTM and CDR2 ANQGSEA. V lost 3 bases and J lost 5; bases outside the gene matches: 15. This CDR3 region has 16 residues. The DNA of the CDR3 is TGCAGCGTTGAGGCCCCCTTAGCCAGGGGGCAAAACGAGCAGTACTTC. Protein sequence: CSVEAPLARGQNEQYF.

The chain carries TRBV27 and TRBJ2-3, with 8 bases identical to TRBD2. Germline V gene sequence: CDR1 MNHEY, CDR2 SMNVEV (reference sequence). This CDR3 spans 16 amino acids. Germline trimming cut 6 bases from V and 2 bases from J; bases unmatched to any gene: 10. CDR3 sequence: CASSLGLERNTDTQYF. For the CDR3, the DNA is TGTGCCAGCAGCCTGGGACTAGAACGTAACACAGATACGCAGTATTTT.

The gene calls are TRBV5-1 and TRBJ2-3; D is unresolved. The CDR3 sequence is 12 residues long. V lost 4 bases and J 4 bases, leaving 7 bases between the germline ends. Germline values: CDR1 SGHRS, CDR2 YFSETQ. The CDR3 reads CASSPPADTQYF. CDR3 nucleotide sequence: TGCGCCAGCAGCCCCCCAGCAGATACGCAGTATTTT.

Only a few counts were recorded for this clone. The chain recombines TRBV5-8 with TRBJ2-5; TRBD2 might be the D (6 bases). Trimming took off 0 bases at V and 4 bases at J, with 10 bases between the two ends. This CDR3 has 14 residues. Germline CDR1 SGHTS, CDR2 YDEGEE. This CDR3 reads CASSLDVGGETQYF. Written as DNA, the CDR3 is TGTGCCAGCAGCTTGGATGTCGGGGGAGAGACCCAGTACTTC.

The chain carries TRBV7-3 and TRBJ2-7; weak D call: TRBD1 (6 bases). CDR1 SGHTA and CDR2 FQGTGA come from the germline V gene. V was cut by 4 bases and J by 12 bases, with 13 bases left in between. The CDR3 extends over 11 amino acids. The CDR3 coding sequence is TGTGCCAGCAGCTCGGACAGTTTTTCGTACTTC. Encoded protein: CASSSDSFSYF.

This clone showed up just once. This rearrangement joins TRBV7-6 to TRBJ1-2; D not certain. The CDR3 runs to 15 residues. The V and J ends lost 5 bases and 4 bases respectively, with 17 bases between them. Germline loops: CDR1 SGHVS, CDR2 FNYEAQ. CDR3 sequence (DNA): TGTGCCAGCAGCCCTCGGTCCCGGGTTTCCTATGGCTACACCTTC. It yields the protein CASSPRSRVSYGYTF.

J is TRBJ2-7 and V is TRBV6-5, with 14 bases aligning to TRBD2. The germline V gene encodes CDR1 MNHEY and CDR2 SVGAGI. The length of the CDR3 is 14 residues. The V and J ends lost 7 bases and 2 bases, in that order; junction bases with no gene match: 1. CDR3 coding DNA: TGTGCCAGCAAGGGACTAGCGGGAGCCTACGAGCAGTACTTC. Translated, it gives CASKGLAGAYEQYF.

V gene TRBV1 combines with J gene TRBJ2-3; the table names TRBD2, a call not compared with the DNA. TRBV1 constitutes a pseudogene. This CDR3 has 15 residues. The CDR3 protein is CTSSPLAGGTDTQYF. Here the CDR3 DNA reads TGCACCAGCAGCCCACTAGCGGGGGGCACAGATACGCAGTATTTT.

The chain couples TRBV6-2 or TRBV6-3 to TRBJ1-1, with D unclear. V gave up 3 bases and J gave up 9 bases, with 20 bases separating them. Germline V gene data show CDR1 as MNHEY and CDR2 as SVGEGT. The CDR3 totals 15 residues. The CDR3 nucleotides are TGTGCCAGCAGTTATGTCGGGAAATCGCATCCCCAAGCTTTCTTT. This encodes CASSYVGKSHPQAFF.

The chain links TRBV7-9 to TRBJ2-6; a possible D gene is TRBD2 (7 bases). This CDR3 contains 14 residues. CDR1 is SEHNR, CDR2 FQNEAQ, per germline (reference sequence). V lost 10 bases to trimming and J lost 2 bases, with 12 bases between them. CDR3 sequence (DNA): TGTGCCACCGGGGAGGGGGCTGGGGCCAACGTCCTGACTTTC. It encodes CATGEGAGANVLTF.